Each of the 6 T cell receptor beta chains below was sequenced from the same sample in a study of human T cells and chemical hapten exposure. Time point described: healthy volunteer bleed at 6 weeks. Unfractionated whole blood was the source from which total RNA was extracted. TCRdb processed the RACE reads anew with MiXCR; each CDR3 protein has one entry. The sample has roughly 71,000 distinct CDR3 sequences, approximately 6.2% seen once; the top ten hold 3% to 4%. Material for sequencing was whole blood. The receptors come from a female donor in good health. Some clones in this sample may be carry-over from other donors' samples.

This clonotype was seen ten or more times. The CDR3 spells CASSLGTSGSHEQYF. DNA for the CDR3: TGTGCCAGCAGCTTAGGGACTAGCGGGTCCCACGAGCAGTACTTC. V gene TRBV7-3 combines with J gene TRBJ2-7; TRBD2 agrees at 12 bases. Germline-derived CDR1 and CDR2 are SGHTA and FQGTGA. After removal of 2 bases from V and 5 bases from J, the junction contained 4 bases not matched to a gene. This CDR3 is built from 15 residues.

This clonotype was picked up a small number of times. The chain recombines TRBV19 with TRBJ2-1; D is ambiguous. V lost 4 bases to trimming and J lost 6 bases, with 16 bases between them. The CDR3 contains 15 residues. CDR1 is LNHDA, CDR2 SQIVND, per germline (reference sequence). CDR3 nucleotides: TGTGCCAGTAGTAATGCCCGTACCTGGGGCAATGAGCAGTTCTTC. This encodes CASSNARTWGNEQFF.

The V call is TRBV12-3 or TRBV12-4, the J call TRBJ1-2; 7 positions agree with TRBD1. V was clipped by 4 bases and J by 6 bases; unmatched bases: 8. The CDR3 loop spans 14 amino acids. The CDR3 bases are TGTGCCAGCAGTTCCGACAGGGAAGGGCATGGCTACACCTTC. It codes for CASSSDREGHGYTF.

In this sample, this clonotype turned up many times. V is TRBV4-1 and J is TRBJ2-1; D assignment may be TRBD1 or TRBD2 (6 bases each). From germline, CDR1 is MGHRA and CDR2 YSYEKL. The V end was cut by 0 bases, the J end by 7 bases, with 19 bases between. CDR3 length: 17 residues. CDR3 amino acids: CASSQDNSGAQTNEQFF. The CDR3 DNA follows: TGCGCCAGCAGCCAAGATAATTCGGGGGCCCAAACTAATGAGCAGTTCTTC.

This clonotype was counted at least ten times. The genes are TRBV11-2 and TRBJ2-1; 8 nucleotides align to TRBD1. V lost 5 bases to trimming and J lost 7 bases; unmatched junction nucleotides: 13. The CDR3 extends over 16 amino acids. Looked up from germline, CDR1 is SGHAT and CDR2 is FQNNGV. The CDR3 nucleotides are TGTGCCAGCAGCCCCCCGGACAGGGTGGGTTATAATGAGCAGTTCTTC. Translated: CASSPPDRVGYNEQFF.

This clonotype was seen a few times. The chain carries TRBV12-3 or TRBV12-4 and TRBJ2-1; D is perhaps TRBD2 (5 bases). The CDR3 covers 15 residues. Trimming took off 1 base at V and 4 bases at J, with 11 bases between the two ends. CDR3 coding DNA: TGTGCCAGCAGTTTAGGAGGCGGGCTGTACAATGAGCAGTTCTTC. Protein sequence: CASSLGGGLYNEQFF.